One sample yielded the 15 T cell receptor beta chains listed below, sequenced in a study of early T cells in non-severe SARS-CoV-2 infection. Via MiXCR, TCRdb re-called the 5' RACE reads, giving one row per CDR3 protein. The sample includes tens of thousands of distinct CDR3 sequences, less than 7% of them seen just once. The sample consisted of whole blood, taken at baseline. The receptors originated from an adult who was a healthcare worker with PCR-confirmed SARS-CoV-2 infection or an uninfected control (not recorded which).

This clonotype appeared many times. This chain uses TRBV7-2 with TRBJ2-1, with D tentatively TRBD2 (6 bases). With 1 base removed from V and 6 bases from J, the gap between germline ends came to 13 bases. The CDR3 is 15 amino acids. Germline CDR1 is SGHTA and CDR2 is FQGNSA. The CDR3 DNA is TGTGCCAGCAGCTTAGACTACGGGAGAGTCAATGAGCAGTTCTTC. Its translation: CASSLDYGRVNEQFF.

This clonotype was counted a few times. The gene calls are TRBV27 and TRBJ2-3; tentative D call: TRBD1 (5 bases). The V end was cut by 6 bases, the J end by 4 bases, with 23 bases between. CDR1 is MNHEY and CDR2 is SMNVEV in the germline V gene (reference sequence). CDR3 length: 17 residues. CDR3 coding DNA: TGTGCCAGCAGGAGCACAGGTAGAGGTTTCCCCCCAGATACGCAGTATTTT. This translates into CASRSTGRGFPPDTQYF.

This clonotype was counted at least ten times. The chain couples TRBV30 to TRBJ2-7, with a weak D call TRBD1 (7 bases). Germline V gene sequence: CDR1 GTSNPN, CDR2 SVGIG (reference sequence). With 1 base removed from V and 2 bases from J, the gap between germline ends came to 12 bases. The length of the CDR3 is 14 residues. Here the CDR3 reads CAWSGQGGPYEQYF. In nucleotides, the CDR3 is TGTGCCTGGAGTGGACAGGGAGGACCCTACGAGCAGTACTTC.

There are many counts of this clonotype. This CDR3 reads CSARAGSDYEQYF. The CDR3 DNA reads as TGCAGTGCTAGGGCGGGTTCGGACTACGAGCAGTACTTC. V gene TRBV20-1 combines with J gene TRBJ2-7; tentatively, D is TRBD2 (5 bases). The CDR3 runs 13 residues. Germline V CDR1 and CDR2: DFQATT, SNEGSKA (reference sequence). Trimming removed 3 bases at V and 3 bases at J, with 12 bases between.

This clonotype came up many times. The chain joins TRBV4-1 to TRBJ1-2; D uncertain. The length of the CDR3 is 15 residues. Germline loops: CDR1 MGHRA, CDR2 YSYEKL. V was clipped by 1 base and J by 2 bases, with 11 bases between them. The CDR3 coding sequence is TGCGCCAGCAGCCAAGGTACTACAACCAACTATGGCTACACCTTC. Translation: CASSQGTTTNYGYTF.

This clonotype came up many times. This rearrangement joins TRBV7-9 to TRBJ2-2, with unresolved D. Germline V gene sequence: CDR1 SEHNR, CDR2 FQNEAQ (reference sequence). The CDR3 covers 15 residues. V was cut by 1 base and J by 4 bases, with 10 bases left in between. The CDR3, as DNA: TGTGCCAGCAGCTTAGATATGGGGATCACCGGGGAGCTGTTTTTT. Translation: CASSLDMGITGELFF.

There are a few counts of this clonotype. The V call is TRBV7-8, the J call TRBJ2-1; TRBD2 agrees at 8 bases. Trimming took 4 bases from V and 0 from J; bases not matched to a gene: 23. In germline, CDR1 is SGHVS, CDR2 FQNEAQ. This CDR3 comprises 22 residues. The CDR3 DNA sequence: TGTGCCAGCAGCTCCCACCGCCGGCTGGCTAGCGGGTCACTGAGCTCCTACAATGAGCAGTTCTTC. This encodes CASSSHRRLASGSLSSYNEQFF.

This clonotype showed up many times. This chain joins TRBV5-1 and TRBJ2-5; no clear D gene. V was cut by 4 bases and J by 9 bases, with 16 bases left in between. In germline, CDR1 is SGHRS, CDR2 YFSETQ. This CDR3 is built from 13 residues. This chain's CDR3 is CASSPNLLAAQYF. The CDR3 DNA follows: TGCGCCAGCAGCCCGAACCTCTTGGCGGCCCAGTACTTC. Filled out from reference TRBV5-1 and TRBJ2-5, the complete variable domain reads KAGVTQTPRYLIKTRGQQVTLSCSPISGHRSVSWYQQTPGQGLQFLFEYFSETQRNKGNFPGRFSGRQFSNSRSEMNVSTLELGDSALYLCASSPNLLAAQYFGPGTRLLVL.

The rearrangement links TRBV2 to TRBJ1-2; TRBD1 matches at 7 bases. With 1 base clipped from V and 4 bases from J, the junction kept 6 bases outside the gene matches. Germline lookup yields CDR1 SNHLY and CDR2 FYNNEI. The CDR3 runs to 15 residues. The CDR3 DNA reads TGTGCCAGCAGTGAAGGAGGGACAGCTCTCTATGGCTACACCTTC. It yields the protein CASSEGGTALYGYTF.

The rearrangement joins TRBV29-1 to TRBJ1-4; possibly TRBD1 for D (5 bases). CDR3 length equals 12 residues. V dropped 7 bases and J dropped 8 bases, with 14 bases sitting between them. Germline CDR1 reads SQVTM; CDR2 reads ANQGSEA. The CDR3: CSARVHGEKLFF. CDR3 in DNA: TGCAGCGCCAGGGTCCATGGAGAAAAACTGTTTTTT.

This clonotype turned up a few times. The chain carries TRBV6-5 and TRBJ2-7, with a possible D match to TRBD2 (7 bases). The V gene lost 0 bases and the J gene lost 6 bases, with 24 bases spanning the gap. The CDR3 is 18 residues long. Per germline, CDR1 MNHEY and CDR2 SVGAGI. DNA for the CDR3: TGTGCCAGCAGTTACTCGATCTTATCGTCAGGGGAGGGTGTCGAGCAGTACTTC. Translating gives CASSYSILSSGEGVEQYF.

About this clonotype itself: One base away lies a much larger clone, so this may be a sequencing read error. This rearrangement joins TRBV6-4 to TRBJ2-1; D might be TRBD1 or TRBD2, each matching 5 bases. Germline V gene sequence: CDR1 MRHNA, CDR2 SNTAGT. This CDR3 is 16 amino acids long. The CDR3 sequence: CASNDEGAGRISEQFF. The CDR3 DNA reads as TGTGCCAGCAATGACGAGGGTGCAGGGCGGATTAGTGAGCAGTTCTTC.

This clonotype has at least ten counts. The chain employs TRBV7-2 and TRBJ2-7; D is unclear. Germline V CDR1 and CDR2: SGHTA, FQGNSA. V was cut by 8 bases and J by 0 bases, with 14 bases left in between. The CDR3 sequence is 14 residues long. The CDR3 here is CASRPPGSSYEQYF. In DNA form, the CDR3 reads TGTGCCAGCCGACCCCCCGGCAGCTCCTACGAGCAGTACTTC. Looking up the rest from reference TRBV7-2 and TRBJ2-7 gives the full variable domain: GAGVSQSPSNKVTEKGKDVELRCDPISGHTALYWYRQSLGQGLEFLIYFQGNSAPDKSGLPSDRFSAERTGGSVSTLTIQRTQQEDSAVYLCASRPPGSSYEQYFGPGTRLTVT.

The sample holds many counts of this clonotype. The V call is TRBV9, the J call TRBJ1-2, with D perhaps matching TRBD1 (6 bases). The CDR3 extends over 13 amino acids. The germline gives CDR1 SGDLS, CDR2 YYNGEE. V lost 0 bases and J 14 bases, leaving 17 bases between the germline ends. The CDR3 sequence: CASSVDGSGATTF. For the CDR3, the DNA is TGTGCCAGCAGCGTAGATGGATCGGGGGCCACGACCTTC.

Ten or more counts support this clonotype. The chain carries TRBV5-1 and TRBJ1-1; D remains unclear. Germline V gene data show CDR1 as SGHRS and CDR2 as YFSETQ. This CDR3 has 13 amino acids. Trimming shortened V by 1 base and J by 2 bases, and 6 bases separated the two germline ends. The CDR3 nucleotides are TGCGCCAGCAGCTTGCAGGATAACACTGAAGCTTTCTTT. It is translated as CASSLQDNTEAFF.